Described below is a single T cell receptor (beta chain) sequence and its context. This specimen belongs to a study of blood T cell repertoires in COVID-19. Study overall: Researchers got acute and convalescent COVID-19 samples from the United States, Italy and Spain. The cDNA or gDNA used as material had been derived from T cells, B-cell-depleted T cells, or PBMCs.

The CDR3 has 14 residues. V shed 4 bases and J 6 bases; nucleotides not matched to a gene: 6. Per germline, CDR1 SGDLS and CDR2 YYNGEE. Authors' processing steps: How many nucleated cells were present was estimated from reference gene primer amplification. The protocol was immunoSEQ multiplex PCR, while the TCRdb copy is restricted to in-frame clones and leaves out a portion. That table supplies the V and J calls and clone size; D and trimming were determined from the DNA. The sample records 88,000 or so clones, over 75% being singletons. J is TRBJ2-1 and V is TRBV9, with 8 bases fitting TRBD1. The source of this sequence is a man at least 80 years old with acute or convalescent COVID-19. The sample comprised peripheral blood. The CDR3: CASSTRTGFNEQFF. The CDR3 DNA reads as TGTGCCAGCAGCACCCGGACAGGGTTCAATGAGCAGTTCTTC. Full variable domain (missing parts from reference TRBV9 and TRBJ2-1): DSGVTQTPKHLITATGQRVTLRCSPRSGDLSVYWYQQSLDQGLQFLIQYYNGEERAKGNILERFSAQQFPDLHSELNLSSLELGDSALYFCASSTRTGFNEQFFGPGTRLTVL.